This TCR beta chain is from a study of patients and donors after allogeneic stem cell transplantation. Germline V lookup: CDR1 SGHRS, CDR2 YFSETQ. V gave up 5 bases and J gave up 4 bases; unmatched junction bases: 5. The CDR3 spans 15 residues. This clonotype was found a few times. TCRdb used MiXCR to reprocess the RT-PCR reads, holding one entry per CDR3 protein. The table shows over 150,000 distinct CDR3 sequences, with roughly 30% occurring only once. The V and J genes are TRBV5-1 and TRBJ2-1; 11 bases agree with TRBD2. This clonotype was sampled from a human donor who was either an allogeneic HSCT recipient or a stem cell or donor lymphocyte infusion donor (not recorded which). It is not recorded whose cells these are; they may come from a transplant donor. Sequenced sample: blood, either unsorted or a sorted T cell fraction (not recorded which). CDR3: CASRKLAGAYNEQFF. The CDR3 DNA is TGCGCCAGCAGAAAACTAGCGGGGGCATACAATGAGCAGTTCTTC.